The clone carrying this T cell receptor beta chain came up many times. Its matching antigen is unknown. TCR beta CDR3 regions were amplified from RNA transcripts. TCR CDR3 regions were first amplified by RT-PCR with HTBI primers. A single record per CDR3 protein comes from TCRdb applying MiXCR to the multiplex PCR reads. The sample lists under 65,000 distinct CDR3 sequences, about 53% occurring once. Trimming at V came to 4 bases and at J to 2 bases, leaving 7 bases not matched to a gene. CDR3 length: 14 amino acids. CDR1 and CDR2 from the germline V gene are GTSNPN and SVGIG (reference sequence). The data were taken from a study of T cells in Graves' hyperthyroidism and ophthalmopathy. Overall study results and limits: Before onset, ophthalmopathy was predicted by the model a median around 6 months earlier.

Sequenced material: blood. The sequence derives from a woman aged 60-75 years with Graves' ophthalmopathy. The V gene is TRBV30, the J gene TRBJ1-2; 7 nucleotides match TRBD1. The chain's CDR3 is CAWKGQEGNYGYTF. CDR3 bases: TGTGCCTGGAAAGGACAGGAGGGGAACTATGGCTACACCTTC.